The clone carrying this T cell receptor beta chain has a count of ten or more. Antigen unknown. The record originates from a study of T cell repertoires in cytomegalovirus infection. The overall study: An indication of both CMV infection and matching HLA type came from public TCR beta signatures.

General observations from the study: CMV-specific HLA-C-restricted TCR beta clonotypes dominated the ex vivo response. Cumulative frequency (of public TCR beta family members) identified carriers of CMV plus the relevant HLA.

TCRdb redid the calling of the reads with MiXCR, one entry per CDR3 protein. This table has approximately 76,000 distinct CDR3 sequences, more than 3% appearing once. The CDR3 spans 12 residues. J was trimmed by 9 bases and V by 6 bases; bases with no gene match: 6. Germline values: CDR1 MNHEY, CDR2 SVGAGI. V usage is TRBV6-5 and J usage is TRBJ2-7; 9 bases map to TRBD1. What was sequenced was PBMCs. This TCR was sampled from a human donor in good health (CMV status not recorded). Some clones in this sample may be carry-over from other donors' samples. CDR3 in amino acids: CASSVQGARQYF. Written as DNA, the CDR3 is TGTGCCAGCAGCGTACAGGGGGCGCGGCAGTACTTC.